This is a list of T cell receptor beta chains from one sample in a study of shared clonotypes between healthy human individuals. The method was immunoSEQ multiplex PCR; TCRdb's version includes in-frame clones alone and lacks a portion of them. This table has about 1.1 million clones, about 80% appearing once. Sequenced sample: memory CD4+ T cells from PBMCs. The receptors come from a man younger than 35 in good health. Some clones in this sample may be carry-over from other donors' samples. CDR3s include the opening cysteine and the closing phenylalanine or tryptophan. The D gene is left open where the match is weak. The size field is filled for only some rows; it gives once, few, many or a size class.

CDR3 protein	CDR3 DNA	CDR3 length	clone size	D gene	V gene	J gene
CASSQGGSREVTYNEQFF	TGCGCCAGCAGCCAAGGGGGTAGCCGGGAGGTAACCTACAATGAGCAGTTCTTC	18	.	TRBD2	TRBV4-3	TRBJ2-1
CASSLTALNTEAFF	TGTGCCAGCTCATTGACAGCCTTGAACACTGAAGCTTTCTTT	14	once	.	TRBV2	TRBJ1-1
CASSKGGEGQETQYF	TGCGCCAGCAGCAAGGGCGGAGAGGGCCAAGAGACCCAGTACTTC	15	.	.	TRBV5-1	TRBJ2-5
CASSGPGTGGEYQDYGYTF	TGTGCCAGTAGCGGCCCAGGGACAGGGGGCGAATATCAGGACTATGGCTACACCTTC	19	.	TRBD1	TRBV19	TRBJ1-2
CASSLGGENYGYTF	TGTGCCAGCAGCTTGGGAGGGGAGAACTATGGCTACACCTTC	14	few	.	TRBV5-4	TRBJ1-2
CASSIEAQPQHF	TGTGCCAGTAGTATCGAGGCTCAGCCCCAGCATTTT	12	once	.	TRBV19	TRBJ1-5
CASSYSDLPGPYEQYF	TGTGCCAGCAGTTACTCAGACTTGCCCGGACCCTACGAGCAGTACTTC	16	many	.	TRBV6-5	TRBJ2-7
CASSFGSNSYEQYF	TGTGCCAGCTCTTTTGGATCCAACTCCTACGAGCAGTACTTC	14	.	.	TRBV18	TRBJ2-7
CSVATGTGQPQHF	TGCAGCGTTGCCACAGGGACGGGTCAGCCCCAGCATTTT	13	.	.	TRBV29-1	TRBJ1-5
CATLAGLQETQYF	TGTGCCACCCTAGCGGGCCTGCAAGAGACCCAGTACTTC	13	.	TRBD2	TRBV10-3	TRBJ2-5
CASSKVLDRDSNNNEQFF	TGTGCCAGCAGCAAAGTGCTGGACAGGGATAGTAATAACAATGAGCAGTTCTTC	18	.	.	TRBV21-1	TRBJ2-1
CASSFWPVNPDTQYF	TGCGCCAGCAGCTTTTGGCCAGTTAACCCAGATACGCAGTATTTT	15	.	.	TRBV5-1	TRBJ2-3
CASGSGSSGRNNEQFF	TGTGCTAGTGGTAGCGGGTCTAGCGGGAGGAACAATGAGCAGTTCTTC	16	.	TRBD2	TRBV12-5	TRBJ2-1
CASSLLSRGGGPRNEQFF	TGTGCCAGCAGTTTATTGTCCCGTGGGGGAGGGCCTCGGAATGAGCAGTTCTTC	18	.	TRBD2	TRBV28	TRBJ2-1
CASSYSVQETQYF	TGTGCCAGCAGTTATAGCGTCCAAGAGACCCAGTACTTC	13	.	.	TRBV11-3	TRBJ2-5
CASSSPGINEKLFF	TGTGCCAGCAGTTCCCCTGGGATCAATGAAAAACTGTTTTTT	14	.	.	TRBV28	TRBJ1-4
CASSRGPNTEAFF	TGCGCCAGCAGCCGAGGACCGAACACTGAAGCTTTCTTT	13	few	.	TRBV4-1	TRBJ1-1
CASSDTGYSGNTIYF	TGTGCCAGCTCAGACACAGGTTACTCTGGAAACACCATATATTTT	15	.	.	TRBV18	TRBJ1-3
CAWSLKGVYGYTF	TGTGCCTGGAGTCTAAAGGGGGTCTATGGCTACACCTTC	13	.	.	TRBV30	TRBJ1-2
CAWNVDSFWSEQYF	TGTGCCTGGAATGTCGACTCCTTCTGGTCCGAGCAGTACTTC	14	.	.	TRBV30	TRBJ2-7
CASSSQENTEAFF	TGTGCCAGCAGCTCACAGGAGAACACTGAAGCTTTCTTT	13	few	.	TRBV7-7	TRBJ1-1
CASIRDGGTDTQYF	TGTGCCAGCATCCGCGACGGGGGGACAGATACGCAGTATTTT	14	.	TRBD2	TRBV6-6	TRBJ2-3
CASSLVGQPYEQYF	TGCGCCAGCAGCTTGGTTGGCCAGCCCTACGAGCAGTACTTC	14	once	.	TRBV5-1	TRBJ2-7
CASSLGETSGRSYNEQFF	TGTGCCAGCAGCTTAGGCGAGACTAGCGGGAGATCCTACAATGAGCAGTTCTTC	18	.	TRBD2	TRBV7-9	TRBJ2-1
CASSLGGGQGETQYF	TGTGCCAGCAGCTTGGGGGGCGGACAGGGAGAGACCCAGTACTTC	15	.	TRBD1	TRBV5-4	TRBJ2-5
CASSVAEVDNEQFF	TGTGCCAGCAGTGTAGCGGAGGTGGACAATGAGCAGTTCTTC	14	.	.	TRBV25-1	TRBJ2-1
CASSVAGQSRTDTQYF	TGTGCCAGCAGCGTAGCAGGCCAGTCCCGCACAGATACGCAGTATTTT	16	.	.	TRBV9	TRBJ2-3
CASSSAGTGGARPRGYTF	TGTGCCAGCAGCTCCGCCGGGACAGGGGGCGCCCGGCCCAGAGGCTACACCTTC	18	.	TRBD1	TRBV28	TRBJ1-2
CAWSAPRTGRGNTIYF	TGTGCCTGGAGTGCTCCGAGGACAGGGAGGGGAAACACCATATATTTT	16	.	TRBD1	TRBV30	TRBJ1-3
CASSGGQVYEQYF	TGTGCCAGCAGTGGCGGACAGGTCTACGAGCAGTACTTC	13	.	TRBD1	TRBV25-1	TRBJ2-7
CASSYSRGLATQYF	TGTGCCAGCAGTTACTCGAGGGGATTGGCTACCCAGTACTTC	14	.	.	TRBV6-6	TRBJ2-5
CASRLTFSYNEQFF	TGTGCCAGCAGACTGACGTTCTCCTACAATGAGCAGTTCTTC	14	.	.	TRBV6-1	TRBJ2-1
CASSLALGRSTDTQYF	TGTGCCAGCAGCTTAGCGCTAGGACGGAGCACAGATACGCAGTATTTT	16	many	.	TRBV7-9	TRBJ2-3
CASRDRVYSNQPQHF	TGTGCCAGTAGGGACAGGGTTTATAGCAATCAGCCCCAGCATTTT	15	.	TRBD1	TRBV19	TRBJ1-5
CASSPRPYEQYF	TGTGCCAGCAGCCCCCGCCCCTACGAGCAGTACTTC	12	.	.	TRBV14	TRBJ2-7
CASSFVLRSGGSRLNEQFF	TGTGCCAGCAGCTTTGTTTTGCGTAGCGGTGGTAGCCGTCTCAATGAGCAGTTCTTC	19	.	.	TRBV12-1	TRBJ2-1
CAWSLTRTSGAPGTQYF	TGTGCCTGGAGTTTAACGAGGACTAGCGGGGCCCCGGGGACCCAGTACTTC	17	once	TRBD2	TRBV30	TRBJ2-5
CASSEATGFTGELFF	TGTGCCAGCAGTGAGGCGACAGGTTTTACCGGGGAGCTGTTTTTT	15	.	.	TRBV6-1	TRBJ2-2
CSVYDSGSSNEQYF	TGCAGCGTCTATGATAGCGGGAGTTCCAACGAGCAGTACTTC	14	.	TRBD2	TRBV29-1	TRBJ2-7
CASRGAQGARGYTF	TGTGCCAGCAGGGGGGCGCAGGGGGCGAGGGGCTACACCTTC	14	.	TRBD1	TRBV28	TRBJ1-2
CASSLLVHSYEQYF	TGTGCCAGCAGCTTGCTGGTACACTCCTACGAGCAGTACTTC	14	.	.	TRBV5-5	TRBJ2-7
CASNGAAGIQPQHF	TGTGCCAGTAATGGAGCAGCCGGAATTCAGCCCCAGCATTTT	14	.	.	TRBV28	TRBJ1-5
CASSTQRNTEAFF	TGTGCCAGCAGTACCCAGAGGAACACTGAAGCTTTCTTT	13	.	.	TRBV2	TRBJ1-1